The T cell receptor beta chain described here comes from a study of T cells in Graves' hyperthyroidism and ophthalmopathy. Authors of the study amplified TCR beta CDR3 regions from RNA transcripts. HTBI primers were the set used in a first-round RT-PCR of the TCR CDR3. TCRdb reprocessed the multiplex PCR reads with MiXCR, giving one entry per CDR3 protein. This table holds 280,000 or so distinct CDR3 sequences, roughly 15% found once. The germline V and J ends were trimmed by 5 bases and 8 bases, with 7 bases remaining between them. CDR1 SNHLY and CDR2 FYNNEI come from the germline V gene. The CDR3 is 11 amino acids.

The chain uses TRBV2 and TRBJ2-1; D not certain. Source material: blood. This clonotype was obtained from a woman aged 45-59 years with Graves' hyperthyroidism that later progressed to Graves' ophthalmopathy. The CDR3 DNA sequence: TGTGCCAGCAGTACCCGCGATGAGCAGTTCTTC. It yields the protein CASSTRDEQFF.